A single sample gave rise to the 32 T cell receptor beta chains below, sequenced in a study of blood T cells in healthy people across ages. A second PCR, run for roughly 7 to 11 cycles, used a sample-barcoded 5' primer plus a J-beta primer mix. TCRdb recomputed calls from the 5' RACE reads with MiXCR, one row per CDR3 protein. The sample lists around 1,000,000 distinct CDR3 sequences; approximately 25% were seen once. The sample also formed part of further work on T cells of mothers and their children.

Sequenced sample: blood. Receptor source: a girl aged 2-10 years in good health.

The sample holds a few counts of this clonotype. The chain employs TRBV7-2 and TRBJ1-4; maybe TRBD1 (5 bases). Germline CDR1 reads SGHTA; CDR2 reads FQGNSA. V was pared by 4 bases and J by 7 bases, with 22 bases between. The CDR3 has 17 amino acids. The CDR3: CASSSRPASGGGEKLFF. The CDR3, as DNA: TGTGCCAGCAGCTCCCGTCCCGCCTCCGGGGGGGGTGAAAAACTGTTTTTT.

The chain has TRBV20-1 and TRBJ2-2, with 8 bases fitting TRBD2. Trimming took 2 bases from V and 0 from J; bases not matched to a gene: 2. Per germline, CDR1 DFQATT and CDR2 SNEGSKA (reference sequence). The CDR3 consists of 15 residues. For the CDR3, the DNA is TGCAGTGCTAGACCGGGAGGGACGAACACCGGGGAGCTGTTTTTT. This sequence encodes CSARPGGTNTGELFF.

V gene TRBV13 combines with J gene TRBJ2-3; D gene unclear. This CDR3 region has 17 residues. V was shortened by 5 bases and J by 2 bases, with 20 bases between the two germline ends. Germline V gene data show CDR1 as PRHDT and CDR2 as FYEKMQ (reference sequence). The CDR3 loop reads CASSTTPQRVPTDTQYF. As DNA, the CDR3 is TGTGCCAGCAGCACGACCCCCCAACGGGTGCCCACAGATACGCAGTATTTT.

The genes are TRBV7-9 and TRBJ1-2, with D possibly being TRBD1 (5 bases). The CDR3 sequence is 17 residues long. V lost 1 base to trimming and J lost 5 bases, with 20 bases between them. From germline, CDR1 is SEHNR and CDR2 FQNEAQ (reference sequence). CDR3 sequence: CASSLEGISGRYYGYTF. The CDR3 DNA reads as TGTGCCAGCAGCTTAGAGGGGATTTCGGGACGTTATTATGGCTACACCTTC.

This clonotype appeared a few times. The chain recombines TRBV29-1 with TRBJ1-1; D is uncertain. This CDR3 has 12 residues. Germline CDR1 SQVTM, CDR2 ANQGSEA. The V and J ends lost 4 bases and 1 base respectively, with 7 bases between them. This CDR3 reads CSVGHQNTEAFF. The CDR3 DNA reads TGCAGCGTTGGCCATCAGAACACTGAAGCTTTCTTT.

This clonotype appeared a few times. The V call is TRBV10-1, the J call TRBJ2-3, with D uncertain. The CDR3 is made up of 13 amino acids. Germline values: CDR1 WNHNN, CDR2 SYGVQD (reference sequence). Trimming left V 8 bases short and J 6 bases short, with 15 bases between. CDR3 in amino acids: CASGPRGRDTQYF. CDR3 sequence (DNA): TGCGCCAGCGGTCCTCGAGGAAGGGATACGCAGTATTTT.

V is TRBV7-3 and J is TRBJ2-2; 8 bases align to TRBD1. Germline assignment: CDR1 SGHTA and CDR2 FQGTGA. This CDR3 is 16 amino acids long. J gave up 1 base and V 5 bases, and 6 bases lay outside the gene matches. CDR3 DNA: TGTGCCAGCAGCCCAGGACAGGGTGGGAACACCGGGGAGCTGTTTTTT. Translated, it gives CASSPGQGGNTGELFF.

This clonotype was observed a handful of times. The rearrangement links TRBV7-2 to TRBJ1-2; D is unresolved. There are 13 residues in the CDR3. V lost 3 bases, J lost 3 bases, and 8 bases lay in between. Per germline, CDR1 SGHTA and CDR2 FQGNSA. DNA for the CDR3: TGTGCCAGCAGCTTCGGTTATCACTATGGCTACACCTTC. Encoded protein: CASSFGYHYGYTF.

The chain has TRBV13 and TRBJ2-5, with 8 bases identical to TRBD1. Trimming removed 5 bases from V and 2 bases from J; junction bases left unmatched: 4. Germline V lookup: CDR1 PRHDT, CDR2 FYEKMQ (reference sequence). This CDR3 has 14 amino acids. CDR3 DNA: TGTGCCAGCAGCGCGACAGGGGATCAAGAGACCCAGTACTTC. It encodes CASSATGDQETQYF.

This clonotype has more than one count but fewer than ten. The rearrangement joins TRBV21-1 to TRBJ2-5; TRBD1, the table's D call, was not compared with the DNA. TRBV21-1 is recorded as a pseudogene. The CDR3 sequence is 16 residues long. The CDR3 is CASSKTRDREAETQYF. CDR3 in DNA: TGTGCCAGCAGCAAAACCCGGGACAGGGAGGCAGAGACCCAGTACTTC.

There are many counts of this clonotype. V is TRBV5-1 and J is TRBJ2-1; 8 nucleotides align to TRBD2. The ends lost 4 bases at V and 0 bases at J; junction bases unmatched: 6. The germline V gene encodes CDR1 SGHRS and CDR2 YFSETQ. There are 16 residues in the CDR3. CDR3 sequence reads: CASSVSGGSSYNEQFF. The CDR3 nucleotides are TGCGCCAGCAGCGTAAGCGGGGGCAGCTCCTACAATGAGCAGTTCTTC.

This clonotype was observed a handful of times. The rearrangement links TRBV7-2 to TRBJ2-5, with 7 nucleotides matching TRBD2. The J call may be mistaken, given a closer DNA end match to TRBJ2-1. Germline V gives CDR1 SGHTA, CDR2 FQGNSA. The CDR3 loop spans 15 amino acids. The CDR3 is CASSFSGFPYNEQFF. The CDR3, as DNA: TGTGCCAGCAGCTTTAGCGGGTTTCCCTACAATGAGCAGTTCTTC.

V is TRBV7-2 and J is TRBJ2-5; TRBD2 might be the D (6 bases). Per germline, CDR1 SGHTA and CDR2 FQGNSA. There are 16 residues in the CDR3. Trimming took 1 base from V and 2 from J, leaving 14 bases between them. The CDR3, as DNA: TGTGCCAGCAGCTTAGAGGAGCGGGTCGCACAAGAGACCCAGTACTTC. It specifies CASSLEERVAQETQYF.

This clonotype has only a few counts. This chain joins TRBV7-9 and TRBJ1-5, with TRBD1 matching 9 bases. This CDR3 spans 16 amino acids. V was clipped by 5 bases and J by 1 base; unmatched bases: 6. From germline, CDR1 is SEHNR and CDR2 FQNEAQ (reference sequence). Here the CDR3 DNA reads TGTGCCAGCAGCCCAGGACAGGGGAGCAGCAATCAGCCCCAGCATTTT. As protein: CASSPGQGSSNQPQHF.

V gene TRBV28 combines with J gene TRBJ1-5; 7 bases are a match to TRBD1. V shed 2 bases, J shed 5 bases, and the junction held 6 bases outside the gene matches. The germline V gene encodes CDR1 MDHEN and CDR2 SYDVKM. The CDR3 spans 15 residues. This chain's CDR3 is CASSLRGTVYQPQHF. For the CDR3, the DNA is TGTGCCAGCAGTTTAAGGGGGACAGTCTATCAGCCCCAGCATTTT.

This clonotype occurred a few times. The chain carries TRBV27 and TRBJ2-7; D is unclear. The end of the DNA fits TRBJ2-1 better, so the J call may be wrong. From germline, CDR1 is MNHEY and CDR2 SMNVEV (reference sequence). This CDR3 is built from 15 residues. As DNA, the CDR3 is TGTGCCAGCAGTTTAATCGGTCCCCCGGGTAATGAGCAGTTCTTC. Residues: CASSLIGPPGNEQFF.

This clonotype was observed a few times. The chain has TRBV29-1 and TRBJ1-2; D is possibly TRBD1 (5 bases). The CDR3 covers 13 residues. V was cut by 7 bases and J by 4 bases, with 16 bases left in between. Looked up from germline, CDR1 is SQVTM and CDR2 is ANQGSEA. The CDR3, as DNA: TGCAGCGCCGAGCCGCAGGGAGCCTATGGCTACACCTTC. This codes for CSAEPQGAYGYTF. The full variable domain, rest sourced from reference TRBV29-1 and TRBJ1-2, is SAVISQKPSRDICQRGTSLTIQCQVDSQVTMMFWYRQQPGQSLTLIATANQGSEATYESGFVIDKFPISRPNLTFSTLTVSNMSPEDSSIYLCSAEPQGAYGYTFGSGTRLTVV.

The table lists this clonotype with a few counts. This chain joins TRBV6-1 and TRBJ2-3, with D perhaps matching TRBD2 (5 bases). Per germline, CDR1 MNHNS and CDR2 SASEGT. CDR3 size: 16 residues. V lost 6 bases, J lost 2 bases, and 18 bases lay in between. This CDR3 reads CASRKQMDLTTDTQYF. CDR3 bases: TGTGCCAGCAGGAAACAGATGGACTTAACCACAGATACGCAGTATTTT.

This clonotype occurred a few times. This rearrangement joins TRBV4-1 to TRBJ2-5; maybe TRBD1 (6 bases). Germline-derived CDR1 and CDR2 are MGHRA and YSYEKL. The CDR3 is made up of 15 amino acids. The V end was cut by 3 bases, the J end by 4 bases, with 15 bases between. CDR3 loop: CASSQANRDTETQYF. In nucleotides, the CDR3 is TGCGCCAGCAGCCAGGCCAACCGGGACACAGAGACCCAGTACTTC.

This clonotype has more than one count but fewer than ten. V gene TRBV14 combines with J gene TRBJ2-1; a weak D match, TRBD2 (6 bases). This CDR3 has 17 amino acids. Germline CDR1 reads SGHDN; CDR2 reads FVKESK. Trimming stripped 1 base from V and 0 bases from J, with 13 bases between. The CDR3 protein is CASSQVTGLSSYNEQFF. The CDR3 nucleotides are TGTGCCAGCAGCCAAGTGACGGGACTTAGCTCCTACAATGAGCAGTTCTTC.

The rearrangement joins TRBV24-1 to TRBJ1-1; D ambiguous. V was trimmed by 2 bases and J by 5 bases, leaving 14 bases between them. The germline gives CDR1 KGHDR, CDR2 SFDVKD. This CDR3 spans 15 amino acids. The CDR3, as DNA: TGTGCCACCAGTGATTCGGCAATTGGCGGGACTGAAGCTTTCTTT. It codes for CATSDSAIGGTEAFF.

This chain links TRBV10-3 with TRBJ1-5; D uncertain. Deletions cut 2 bases from V and 0 bases from J, with 11 bases between. This CDR3 is 16 amino acids long. The germline gives CDR1 ENHRY, CDR2 SYGVKD. CDR3 sequence reads: CAISEHREVSNQPQHF. The CDR3 DNA reads as TGTGCCATCAGTGAGCATAGGGAGGTTAGCAATCAGCCCCAGCATTTT.

In this sample, this clonotype turned up a few times. This sequence joins TRBV2 and TRBJ2-1; TRBD1 agrees at 7 bases. Gene TRBJ2-7 matches the end of the DNA better, so the J call may be wrong. Germline-derived CDR1 and CDR2 are SNHLY and FYNNEI. The CDR3 sequence is 15 residues long. CDR3 DNA: TGTGCCAGCAGTGAAGCGCAGGGGGTCTCCTACGAGCAGTACTTC. Amino acid sequence: CASSEAQGVSYEQYF.

In its sample, this clonotype was seen a few times. This rearrangement joins TRBV5-1 to TRBJ2-2, with a tentative D call TRBD2 (8 bases). CDR1 and CDR2 (germline): SGHRS, YFSETQ. CDR3 length equals 15 residues. V lost 6 bases, J lost 6 bases, and 18 bases lay in between. CDR3 region: CASTTGGGDAGELFF. CDR3 sequence (DNA): TGCGCCAGCACGACGGGAGGGGGCGACGCCGGGGAGCTGTTTTTT.

This clonotype was counted only a few times. The chain carries TRBV15 and TRBJ1-5; D uncertain. This CDR3 contains 15 residues. Germline CDR1 LNHNV, CDR2 YYDKDF (reference sequence). Trimming stripped 1 base from V and 2 bases from J, with 9 bases between. CDR3: CATSRVGRGNQPQHF. The CDR3, as DNA: TGTGCCACCAGCAGAGTGGGGAGGGGCAATCAGCCCCAGCATTTT.

J is TRBJ2-1 and V is TRBV5-1; tentatively, D is TRBD1 (6 bases). The germline V and J ends were trimmed by 0 bases and 7 bases, with 17 bases remaining between them. In germline, CDR1 is SGHRS, CDR2 YFSETQ. The CDR3 loop spans 16 amino acids. CDR3 bases: TGCGCCAGCAGCTTGGTTGGGGGCCCTCTGGGTAATGAGCAGTTCTTC. Translating it yields CASSLVGGPLGNEQFF.

The chain has TRBV28 and TRBJ1-3, with a possible D match to TRBD1 (5 bases). Germline V gives CDR1 MDHEN, CDR2 SYDVKM. The ends were cut back, 2 bases at V and 4 bases at J, with 9 bases in the middle. There are 14 residues in the CDR3. The CDR3 protein is CASSLRGQGNTIYF. CDR3 in DNA: TGTGCCAGCAGTTTAAGGGGTCAGGGAAACACCATATATTTT.

This clonotype was observed a few times. The genes are TRBV20-1 and TRBJ2-7; 13 bases are shared with TRBD2. Per the germline V gene, CDR1 is DFQATT and CDR2 is SNEGSKA (reference sequence). This CDR3 contains 15 residues. V lost 6 bases and J lost 2; bases outside the gene matches: 7. The CDR3 DNA sequence: TGCAGTGCAAGGGGACTAGCGGGAATAACCTACGAGCAGTACTTC. Protein sequence: CSARGLAGITYEQYF.

The rearrangement joins TRBV29-1 to TRBJ2-3; 16 positions agree with TRBD2. This CDR3 contains 16 residues. CDR1 and CDR2 (germline): SQVTM, ANQGSEA. J lost 7 bases, V lost 4 bases, and 8 bases had no gene match. The CDR3 loop is CSVVGLAGGRSNTQYF. The DNA for the CDR3 is TGCAGCGTTGTGGGACTAGCGGGAGGGCGGTCAAATACGCAGTATTTT.

This chain joins TRBV10-3 and TRBJ2-5; D may be TRBD1 or TRBD2 (6 bases each). The last part of the DNA fits TRBJ2-1 better; the J call may be wrong. The germline CDR1 and CDR2 sequences are ENHRY and SYGVKD. The CDR3 runs 17 residues. The CDR3 loop reads CAISGGAGTGLSFEQFF. Here the CDR3 DNA reads TGTGCCATCAGTGGGGGGGCCGGCACAGGGTTATCCTTTGAGCAGTTCTTC.

This clonotype turned up a few times. This chain connects TRBV29-1 to TRBJ1-2; tentatively, D is TRBD1 (6 bases). CDR1 is SQVTM and CDR2 is ANQGSEA in the germline V gene. This CDR3 is 13 amino acids long. V lost 6 bases and J lost 6, with 17 bases in between. The CDR3 region is CSVVLQGPDGYTF. CDR3 bases: TGCAGCGTCGTCTTACAGGGCCCGGATGGCTACACCTTC.

A few counts support this clonotype. This rearrangement joins TRBV28 to TRBJ2-4; possible D gene TRBD2, 6 bases. Germline-derived CDR1 and CDR2 are MDHEN and SYDVKM. This CDR3 has 11 amino acids. V was pared by 6 bases and J by 8 bases, with 8 bases between. CDR3 bases: TGTGCCAGCAGGGGAGGTTACATTCAGTACTTC. Translating gives CASRGGYIQYF.